The T cell receptor (beta chain) under discussion was sequenced for a study of blood T cell repertoires in COVID-19. The CDR3 totals 17 residues. Germline V CDR1 and CDR2: MNHEY, SMNVEV (reference sequence). The V and J ends lost 2 bases and 7 bases respectively, with 23 bases between them. Here immunoSEQ multiplex PCR was the method, and the copy in TCRdb shows in-frame clones only, minus some. This sample has 290,000 or so clones, with more than 80% found just once. This clonotype was sampled from a woman younger than 45 who had recovered from COVID-19. Material: PBMCs or T cells enriched from blood (not recorded which). V usage is TRBV27 and J usage is TRBJ1-2; possibly TRBD1 for D (6 bases). CDR3 coding DNA: TGTGCCAGCAGTTTACTCCCCCGTGTACAGGGTCTCGGTGGCTACACCTTC. Translating gives CASSLLPRVQGLGGYTF.